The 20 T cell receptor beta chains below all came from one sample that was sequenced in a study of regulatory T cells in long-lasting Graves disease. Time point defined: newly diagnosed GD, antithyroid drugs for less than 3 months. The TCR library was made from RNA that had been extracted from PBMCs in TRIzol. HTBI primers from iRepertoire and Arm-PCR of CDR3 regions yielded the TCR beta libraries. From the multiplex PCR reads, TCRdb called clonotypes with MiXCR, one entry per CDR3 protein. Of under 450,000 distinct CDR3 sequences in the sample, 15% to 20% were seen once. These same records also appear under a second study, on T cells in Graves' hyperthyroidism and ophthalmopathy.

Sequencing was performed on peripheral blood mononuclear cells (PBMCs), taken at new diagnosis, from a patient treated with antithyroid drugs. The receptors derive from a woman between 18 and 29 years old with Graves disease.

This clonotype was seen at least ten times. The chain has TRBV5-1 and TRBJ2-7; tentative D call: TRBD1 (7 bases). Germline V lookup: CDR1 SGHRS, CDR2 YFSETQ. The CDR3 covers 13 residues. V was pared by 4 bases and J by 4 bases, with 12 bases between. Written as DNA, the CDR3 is TGCGCCAGCAGCGGAGGGACAGCATACGAGCAGTACTTC. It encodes CASSGGTAYEQYF. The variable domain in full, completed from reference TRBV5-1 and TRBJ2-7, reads KAGVTQTPRYLIKTRGQQVTLSCSPISGHRSVSWYQQTPGQGLQFLFEYFSETQRNKGNFPGRFSGRQFSNSRSEMNVSTLELGDSALYLCASSGGTAYEQYFGPGTRLTVT.

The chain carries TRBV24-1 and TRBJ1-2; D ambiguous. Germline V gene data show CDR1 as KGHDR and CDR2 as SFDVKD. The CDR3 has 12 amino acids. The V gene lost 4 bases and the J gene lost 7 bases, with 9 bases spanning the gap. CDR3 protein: CATSEPDAGYTF. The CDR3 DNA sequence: TGTGCCACCAGTGAGCCAGATGCTGGCTACACCTTC.

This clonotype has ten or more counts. The CDR3 is CASSQGGVTGFYEQYF. The CDR3 bases are TGCGCCAGCAGCCAAGGGGGGGTGACAGGGTTCTACGAGCAGTACTTC. This chain links TRBV4-1 with TRBJ2-7; D is perhaps TRBD1 (7 bases). Trimming shortened V by 1 base and J by 3 bases, and 16 bases separated the two germline ends. Per the germline V gene, CDR1 is MGHRA and CDR2 is YSYEKL. There are 16 residues in the CDR3.

The CDR3 nucleotides are TGTGCCAGCTCACCACGAGACACCGCGAACACCGGGGAGCTGTTTTTT. This encodes CASSPRDTANTGELFF. The chain has TRBV18 and TRBJ2-2; D call uncertain. The CDR3 covers 16 residues. The germline V gene encodes CDR1 KGHSH and CDR2 LQKENI. The V end lost 1 base, the J end lost 0 bases, and 9 bases lay between the germline ends.

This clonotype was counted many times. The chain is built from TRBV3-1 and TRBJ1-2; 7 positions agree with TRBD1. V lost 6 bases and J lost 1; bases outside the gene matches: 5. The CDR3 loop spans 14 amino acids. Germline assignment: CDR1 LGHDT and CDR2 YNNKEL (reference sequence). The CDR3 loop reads CASRPGQVNYGYTF. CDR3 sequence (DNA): TGTGCCAGCAGGCCAGGACAGGTTAACTATGGCTACACCTTC.

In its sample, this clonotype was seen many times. In DNA, the CDR3 is TGTGCCAGCAGCGAAACACAGGGTTACACCGGGGAGCTGTTTTTT. As protein: CASSETQGYTGELFF. The chain joins TRBV7-9 to TRBJ2-2; perhaps TRBD1 as D (6 bases). CDR1 is SEHNR, CDR2 FQNEAQ, per germline (reference sequence). Trimming removed 5 bases at V and 3 bases at J, with 13 bases between. The CDR3 length is 15 residues.

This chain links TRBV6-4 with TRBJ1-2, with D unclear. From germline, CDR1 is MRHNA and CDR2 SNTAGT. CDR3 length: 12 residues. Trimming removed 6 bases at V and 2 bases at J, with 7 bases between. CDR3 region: CASRTPNYGYTF. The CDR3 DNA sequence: TGTGCCAGCAGGACACCCAACTATGGCTACACCTTC.

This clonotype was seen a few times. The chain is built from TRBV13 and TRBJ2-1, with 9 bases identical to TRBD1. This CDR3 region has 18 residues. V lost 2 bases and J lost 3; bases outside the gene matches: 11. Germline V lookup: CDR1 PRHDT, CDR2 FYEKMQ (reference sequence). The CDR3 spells CASSLRQDRGLIYNEQFF. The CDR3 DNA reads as TGTGCCAGCAGCTTACGACAAGACAGGGGGTTAATCTACAATGAGCAGTTCTTC.

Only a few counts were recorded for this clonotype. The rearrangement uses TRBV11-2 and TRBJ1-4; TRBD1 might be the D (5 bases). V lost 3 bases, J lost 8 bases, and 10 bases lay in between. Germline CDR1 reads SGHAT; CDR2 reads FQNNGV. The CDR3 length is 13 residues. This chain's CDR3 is CASSLGTVEKLFF. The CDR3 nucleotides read TGTGCCAGCAGCTTGGGGACCGTAGAAAAACTGTTTTTT. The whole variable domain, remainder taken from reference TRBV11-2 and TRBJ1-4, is EAGVAQSPRYKIIEKRQSVAFWCNPISGHATLYWYQQILGQGPKLLIQFQNNGVVDDSQLPKDRFSAERLKGVDSTLKIQPAKLEDSAVYLCASSLGTVEKLFFGSGTQLSVL.

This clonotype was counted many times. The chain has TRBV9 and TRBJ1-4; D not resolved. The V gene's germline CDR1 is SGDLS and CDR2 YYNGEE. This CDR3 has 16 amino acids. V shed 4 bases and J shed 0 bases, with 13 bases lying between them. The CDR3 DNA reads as TGTGCCAGCAGCCCCGGACTCCATGCAACTAATGAAAAACTGTTTTTT. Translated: CASSPGLHATNEKLFF.

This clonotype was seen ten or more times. CDR3 coding DNA: TGCAGTGCCAAGAGACAGGGGGCACAAACTGAAGCTTTCTTT. Translated: CSAKRQGAQTEAFF. The chain carries TRBV20-1 and TRBJ1-1, with 10 bases identical to TRBD1. The CDR3 is 14 amino acids. J gave up 5 bases and V 6 bases, and 9 bases lay outside the gene matches. Germline V lookup: CDR1 DFQATT, CDR2 SNEGSKA (reference sequence).

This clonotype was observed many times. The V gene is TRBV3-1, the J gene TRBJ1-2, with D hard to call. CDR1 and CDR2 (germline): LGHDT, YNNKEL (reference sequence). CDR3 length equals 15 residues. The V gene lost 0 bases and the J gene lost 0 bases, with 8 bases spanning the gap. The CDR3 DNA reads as TGTGCCAGCAGCCAAGACCGGACGGCTAACTATGGCTACACCTTC. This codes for CASSQDRTANYGYTF.

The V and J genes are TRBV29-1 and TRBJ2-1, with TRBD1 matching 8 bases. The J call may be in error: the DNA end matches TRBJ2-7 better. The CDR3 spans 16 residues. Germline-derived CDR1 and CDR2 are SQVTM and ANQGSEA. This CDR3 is CSVEPPGGASYNEQYF. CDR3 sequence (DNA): TGCAGCGTTGAACCCCCAGGGGGCGCGAGTTACAATGAGCAGTACTTC.

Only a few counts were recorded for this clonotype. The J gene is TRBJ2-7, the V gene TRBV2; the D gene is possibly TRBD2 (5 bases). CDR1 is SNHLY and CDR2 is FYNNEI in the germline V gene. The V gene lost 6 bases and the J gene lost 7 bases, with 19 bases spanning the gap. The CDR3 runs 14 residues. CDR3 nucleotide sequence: TGTGCCAGCAGAAGAAGGACTGGTCCGTGGGAGCAGTACTTC. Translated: CASRRRTGPWEQYF.

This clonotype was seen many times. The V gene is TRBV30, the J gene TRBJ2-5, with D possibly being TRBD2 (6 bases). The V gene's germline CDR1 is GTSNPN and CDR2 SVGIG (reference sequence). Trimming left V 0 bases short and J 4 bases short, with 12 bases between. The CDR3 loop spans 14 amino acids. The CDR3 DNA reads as TGTGCCTGGAGTGTTATGGGGGGTCGAGAGACCCAGTACTTC. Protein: CAWSVMGGRETQYF.

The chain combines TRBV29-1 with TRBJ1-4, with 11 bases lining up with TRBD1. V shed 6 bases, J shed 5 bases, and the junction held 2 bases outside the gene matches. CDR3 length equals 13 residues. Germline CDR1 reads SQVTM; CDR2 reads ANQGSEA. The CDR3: CSVRDRGNEKLFF. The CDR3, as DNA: TGCAGCGTCCGGGACAGGGGGAATGAAAAACTGTTTTTT.

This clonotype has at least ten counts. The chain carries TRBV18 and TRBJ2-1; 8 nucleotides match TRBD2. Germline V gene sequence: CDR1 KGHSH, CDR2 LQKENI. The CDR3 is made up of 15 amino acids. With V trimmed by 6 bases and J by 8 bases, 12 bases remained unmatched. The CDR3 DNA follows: TGTGCCAGCTCCGGGGGGACTAGATTTATCCATGAGCAGTTCTTC. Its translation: CASSGGTRFIHEQFF.

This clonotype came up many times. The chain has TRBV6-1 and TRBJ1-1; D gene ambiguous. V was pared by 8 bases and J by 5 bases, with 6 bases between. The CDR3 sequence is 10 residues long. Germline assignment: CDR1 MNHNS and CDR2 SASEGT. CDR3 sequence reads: CASFRTEAFF. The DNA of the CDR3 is TGTGCCAGCTTCAGGACTGAAGCTTTCTTT.

The CDR3 nucleotides are TGTGCCAGCAAAGGACTAGCGGGATACCAAGAGACCCAGTACTTC. This gives the protein CASKGLAGYQETQYF. The J gene is TRBJ2-5, the V gene TRBV6-1; 12 bases align to TRBD2. CDR1 is MNHNS, CDR2 SASEGT, per germline. With V trimmed by 7 bases and J by 0 bases, 3 bases remained unmatched. The length of the CDR3 is 15 residues.

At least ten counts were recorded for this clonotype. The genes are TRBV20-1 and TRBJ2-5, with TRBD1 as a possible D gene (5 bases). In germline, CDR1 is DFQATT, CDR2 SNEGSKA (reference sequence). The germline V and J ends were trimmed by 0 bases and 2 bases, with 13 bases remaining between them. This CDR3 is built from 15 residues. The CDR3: CSARDGAGKQETQYF. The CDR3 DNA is TGCAGTGCTAGAGATGGAGCAGGGAAACAAGAGACCCAGTACTTC.